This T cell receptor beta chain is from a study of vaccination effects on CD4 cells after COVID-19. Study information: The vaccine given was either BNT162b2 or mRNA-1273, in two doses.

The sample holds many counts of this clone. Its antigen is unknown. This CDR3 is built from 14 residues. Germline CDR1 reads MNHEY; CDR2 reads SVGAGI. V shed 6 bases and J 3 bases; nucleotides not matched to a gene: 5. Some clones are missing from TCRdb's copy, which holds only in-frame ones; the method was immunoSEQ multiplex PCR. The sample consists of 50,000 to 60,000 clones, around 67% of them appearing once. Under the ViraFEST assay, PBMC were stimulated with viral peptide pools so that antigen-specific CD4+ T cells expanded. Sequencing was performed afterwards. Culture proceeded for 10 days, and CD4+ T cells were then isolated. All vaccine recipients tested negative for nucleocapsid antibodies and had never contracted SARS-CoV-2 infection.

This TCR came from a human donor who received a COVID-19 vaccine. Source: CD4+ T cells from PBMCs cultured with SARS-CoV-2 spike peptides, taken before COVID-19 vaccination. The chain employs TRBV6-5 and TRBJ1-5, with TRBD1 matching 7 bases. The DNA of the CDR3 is TGTGCCAGCAGGAAAACAGGGGACAATCAGCCCCAGCATTTT. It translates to CASRKTGDNQPQHF.